The sequence of this T cell receptor (beta chain) was determined in a study of radiation and T cells in renal cell carcinoma. Study-wide findings and caveats: In blood, top tumor clones expanded by 2 weeks, shrinking by 4.

Described time point: blood 4 weeks post-SBRT, at nephrectomy. Treatment described: 15 Gy SBRT to primary tumor, nephrectomy 4 weeks later. Nephrectomy followed 15 Gy stereotactic body radiation by 4 weeks. Radiation-treated patients gave blood at baseline, week 2 and week 4. The V gene's germline CDR1 is SGHAT and CDR2 FQDESV (reference sequence). The CDR3 is 14 residues long. V dropped 6 bases and J dropped 5 bases, with 16 bases sitting between them. Produced via immunoSEQ multiplex PCR; TCRdb's table is partial and in-frame only. The sample lists 150,000 to 200,000 clones, about 88% occurring once. Of note for this clone: Its antigen is unknown.

The V and J genes are TRBV11-1 and TRBJ2-5; D remains unclear. The origin of this receptor is a woman aged 45-65 years with renal cell carcinoma. Sequences were derived from blood, sampled from a patient whose treatment included radiotherapy and nephrectomy. Here the CDR3 DNA reads TGTGCCAGCAGTCCAGTCCAGGATCGGGAGACCCAGTACTTC. This codes for CASSPVQDRETQYF. The full variable domain, its missing parts supplied by reference TRBV11-1 and TRBJ2-5, is EAEVAQSPRYKITEKSQAVAFWCDPISGHATLYWYRQILGQGPELLVQFQDESVVDDSQLPKDRFSAERLKGVDSTLKIQPAELGDSAMYLCASSPVQDRETQYFGPGTRLLVL.